The 7 T cell receptor beta chains below all came from one sample that was sequenced in a study of blood T cell repertoires in COVID-19. Produced via immunoSEQ multiplex PCR; TCRdb's table is partial and in-frame only. Among about 43,000 clones listed, over 75% were seen once. Specimen: peripheral blood. Source of these receptors: a woman older than 75 with acute or convalescent COVID-19.

In its sample, this clone was seen a few times. This rearrangement joins TRBV5-1 to TRBJ1-3, with D possibly being TRBD1 (5 bases). The CDR3 runs 15 residues. V was cut by 0 bases and J by 4 bases, with 11 bases left in between. Germline V gene sequence: CDR1 SGHRS, CDR2 YFSETQ. The DNA of the CDR3 is TGCGCCAGCAGCTTGGCCGGGACTCAGGGAAACACCATATATTTT. Its protein product is CASSLAGTQGNTIYF.

This clone appeared a single time. The V and J genes are TRBV2 and TRBJ2-1; weak D call: TRBD1 (6 bases). Germline V gene sequence: CDR1 SNHLY, CDR2 FYNNEI. Trimming cost V 3 bases and J 7 bases, with 10 bases left between them. The CDR3 covers 13 residues. The CDR3 is CASSDHRVNEQFF. The CDR3 DNA is TGTGCCAGCAGTGACCACAGGGTAAATGAGCAGTTCTTC.

The chain links TRBV9 to TRBJ2-1; 9 nucleotides agree with TRBD2. Germline V gene lookup returns CDR1 SGDLS and CDR2 YYNGEE. The CDR3 has 12 residues. The V segment lost 3 bases and the J segment 11 bases; nucleotides outside the gene matches: 3. CDR3 residues: CASSGPSGKQFF. For the CDR3, the DNA is TGTGCCAGCAGCGGTCCTAGCGGGAAGCAGTTCTTC. The variable domain in full, with the rest retrieved from reference TRBV9 and TRBJ2-1, is DSGVTQTPKHLITATGQRVTLRCSPRSGDLSVYWYQQSLDQGLQFLIQYYNGEERAKGNILERFSAQQFPDLHSELNLSSLELGDSALYFCASSGPSGKQFFGPGTRLTVL.

The chain carries TRBV30 and TRBJ1-5, with 12 positions matching TRBD1. Germline V gene sequence: CDR1 GTSNPN, CDR2 SVGIG (reference sequence). CDR3 size: 20 residues. V dropped 2 bases and J dropped 1; count of bases not matched to a gene: 15. The CDR3 region is CAWSTGTGGYYYTSNQPQHF. The DNA for the CDR3 is TGTGCCTGGAGTACGGGGACAGGGGGCTATTATTACACCAGCAATCAGCCCCAGCATTTT.

The chain links TRBV11-3 to TRBJ2-1, with 15 bases identical to TRBD2. J lost 7 bases, V lost 4 bases, and 2 bases had no gene match. Per germline, CDR1 SGHNT and CDR2 YENEEA. This CDR3 is 15 amino acids long. CDR3 loop: CASSSGLAGGNEQFF. The CDR3 region has the DNA TGTGCCAGCAGCTCCGGACTAGCGGGGGGGAATGAGCAGTTCTTC.

The chain carries TRBV4-1 and TRBJ2-3, with D maybe TRBD2 (5 bases). Germline V gives CDR1 MGHRA, CDR2 YSYEKL. V was pared by 0 bases and J by 4 bases, with 11 bases between. This CDR3 is 15 amino acids long. The chain's CDR3 is CASSQEGGSPDTQYF. CDR3 DNA sequence: TGCGCCAGCAGCCAAGAGGGTGGGAGCCCAGATACGCAGTATTTT.

V gene TRBV6-1 combines with J gene TRBJ2-7; 12 positions match TRBD2. V lost 4 bases and J lost 7; bases outside the gene matches: 14. Germline loops: CDR1 MNHNS, CDR2 SASEGT. This CDR3 contains 17 residues. The CDR3 DNA reads as TGTGCCAGCAGTGGAAGGACTAGCGGGGCGCCGTTTCCGGAGCAGTACTTC. Encoded protein: CASSGRTSGAPFPEQYF.